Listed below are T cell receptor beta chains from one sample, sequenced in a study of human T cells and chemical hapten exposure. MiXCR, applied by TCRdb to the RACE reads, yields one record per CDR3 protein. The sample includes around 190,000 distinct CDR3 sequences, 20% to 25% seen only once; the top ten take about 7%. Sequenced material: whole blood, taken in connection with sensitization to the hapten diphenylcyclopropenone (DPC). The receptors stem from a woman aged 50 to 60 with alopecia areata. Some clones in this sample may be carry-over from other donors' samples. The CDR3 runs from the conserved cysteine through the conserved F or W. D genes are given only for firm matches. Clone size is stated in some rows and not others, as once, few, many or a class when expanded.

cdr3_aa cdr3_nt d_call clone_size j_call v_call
CASSWTAAGREQYF TGCGCCAGCAGCTGGACAGCGGCAGGGCGCGAGCAGTACTTC . . TRBJ2-7 TRBV5-1
CASSLHQVTDTQYF TGTGCCAGCAGCTTGCACCAGGTCACAGATACGCAGTATTTT . . TRBJ2-3 TRBV5-5
CASRGTSGAYEQYF TGTGCCAGCAGGGGGACTAGCGGGGCGTACGAGCAGTACTTC TRBD2 few TRBJ2-7 TRBV28
CASSQARVGELFF TGTGCCAGCAGCCAAGCACGGGTCGGGGAGCTGTTTTTT . few TRBJ2-2 TRBV14
CSATWPGMNTEAFF TGCAGCGCGACTTGGCCAGGGATGAACACTGAAGCTTTCTTT . . TRBJ1-1 TRBV29-1
CASSLTSGPGELFF TGCGCCAGCAGTTTGACTAGCGGTCCCGGGGAGCTGTTTTTT TRBD2 . TRBJ2-2 TRBV5-1
CASSLDPGPGSSGNTIYF TGCGCCAGCAGCTTGGACCCAGGGCCGGGGAGCTCTGGAAACACCATATATTTT . few TRBJ1-3 TRBV5-1
CSVGGPVSSYEQYF TGCAGTGTCGGGGGGCCGGTGTCCTCCTACGAGCAGTACTTC . . TRBJ2-7 TRBV29-1
CAISASGQGAGETQYF TGTGCCATCAGTGCCTCGGGACAGGGGGCAGGAGAGACCCAGTACTTC TRBD1 few TRBJ2-5 TRBV10-3
CSVPTGRDEQYF TGCAGTGTCCCGACAGGGCGCGACGAGCAGTACTTC TRBD1 . TRBJ2-7 TRBV20-1
CSATTLRTGRDEQYF TGCAGTGCGACCACCCTTAGGACAGGGAGAGACGAGCAGTACTTC TRBD1 . TRBJ2-7 TRBV20-1
CASSPTDLEDPDTQYF TGTGCCAGCTCACCCACTGACTTGGAGGACCCAGATACGCAGTATTTT . . TRBJ2-3 TRBV18
CASSLPSGRVREQYF TGTGCCAGCAGCCTACCTAGCGGGAGAGTGAGGGAGCAGTACTTC TRBD2 many TRBJ2-7 TRBV7-9
CASSFGGSGANVLTF TGTGCCAGCAGCTTTGGAGGGTCTGGGGCCAACGTCCTGACTTTC . . TRBJ2-6 TRBV7-2
CASRLLAGPTGELFF TGTGCCAGCCGACTTTTAGCGGGACCCACCGGGGAGCTGTTTTTT TRBD2 . TRBJ2-2 TRBV7-9
CASSLVGGSNTEAFF TGCGCCAGCAGCTTGGTAGGGGGCTCAAACACTGAAGCTTTCTTT TRBD1 many TRBJ1-1 TRBV5-1
CSARGGAGGFTEAFF TGCAGTGCTAGAGGAGGGGCAGGGGGGTTCACTGAAGCTTTCTTT TRBD1 . TRBJ1-1 TRBV20-1
CASSQGLAGGFSYNEQFF TGTGCCAGCAGCCAAGGGCTAGCGGGAGGCTTCTCCTACAATGAGCAGTTCTTC TRBD2 few TRBJ2-1 TRBV3-1
CASRNLGVYEQYF TGCGCCAGCAGAAACTTGGGGGTATACGAGCAGTACTTC . . TRBJ2-7 TRBV5-1
CSVVGGSSAYEQYF TGCAGCGTTGTAGGCGGGAGTTCAGCCTACGAGCAGTACTTC TRBD2 . TRBJ2-7 TRBV29-1
CSARGWGGENQPQHF TGCAGTGCTAGAGGCTGGGGGGGTGAGAATCAGCCCCAGCATTTT . . TRBJ1-5 TRBV20-1
CATGKGDPTYEQYF TGCGCCACCGGCAAGGGGGACCCCACCTACGAGCAGTACTTC . few TRBJ2-7 TRBV5-1